The T cell receptor beta chain under discussion was sequenced for a study of T-cell memory formation after mild COVID-19. Background on the study: For the most part, TCR clusters were specific to one donor. General observations from the study: Day 15 to 85 contractors were CD4/CD8 balanced; later expanders leaned CD4+. The main location of contracting CD4+ clones was CM and EM, and that of contracting CD8+ clones was EMRA.

The CDR3 length is 15 residues. Germline-derived CDR1 and CDR2 are ENHRY and SYGVKD. The V gene end was trimmed by 6 bases and the J gene end by 0 bases; junction bases not matched to a gene: 5. TCR alpha and TCR beta cDNA libraries carrying sample barcodes and UMIs came from 5'RACE with constant-segment primers. One entry per CDR3 protein results from TCRdb running MiXCR on the 5' RACE reads. The sample includes roughly 600,000 distinct CDR3 sequences, more than 15% of them seen just once. Worth noting for this clonotype: Its specificity is unknown.

The source is an adult woman who had mild COVID-19 (a few samples of this study predate the infection). Cell type and time point are not known. The chain combines TRBV10-3 with TRBJ2-7; the match to TRBD1 covers 10 bases. Sequenced material: PBMCs or a T cell subset sorted from them (not recorded which). CDR3 in amino acids: CAISPGQGISYEQYF. CDR3 coding DNA: TGTGCCATCAGCCCGGGACAGGGGATCTCCTACGAGCAGTACTTC.